This is a list of T cell receptor beta chains from one sample in a study of cytomegalovirus exposure and HLA in healthy donors. The table came from immunoSEQ multiplex PCR; TCRdb's copy has only in-frame clones and leaves some out. The data contain about 160,000 clones, around 80% of them singletons. The sample was PBMCs. These receptors were taken from a woman aged 45-60 years in good health and CMV-seropositive. Both conserved end residues are part of each CDR3. D genes are given only for firm matches. Expanded clones are given a class, and other clones once, few, many or no size at all.

V gene	J gene	D gene	clone size	CDR3 length	CDR3 DNA	CDR3 protein
TRBV2	TRBJ2-3	NA	NA	13	TGTGCCAGCAGTCGGGACTTCACAGATACGCAGTATTTT	CASSRDFTDTQYF
TRBV5-5	TRBJ1-5	NA	NA	14	TGTGCCAGCAGCTTGGCCCCAGGGTCCCAGCCCCAGCATTTT	CASSLAPGSQPQHF
TRBV19	TRBJ1-4	TRBD1	NA	14	TGTGCCAGTGGGCCTGGACAGGGGATTGAAAAACTGTTTTTT	CASGPGQGIEKLFF
TRBV4-2	TRBJ2-5	NA	NA	16	TGTGCCAGCAGCCAAGATGTTAGACAGGGAGGAGAGACCCAGTACTTC	CASSQDVRQGGETQYF
TRBV5-1	TRBJ2-3	NA	NA	14	TGCGCCAGCAGCTTTGCGGGGGCGGGAGATACGCAGTATTTT	CASSFAGAGDTQYF
TRBV9	TRBJ2-1	TRBD1	NA	13	TGTGCCAGCAACCGACAGGGGTTCAATGAGCAGTTCTTC	CASNRQGFNEQFF
TRBV18	TRBJ1-1	NA	NA	17	TGTGCCAGCTCAATTAAGGACACGGGGGACGCGAACACTGAAGCTTTCTTT	CASSIKDTGDANTEAFF
TRBV6-5	TRBJ2-5	NA	once	13	TGTGCCAGCAGTGAGGCCCTAAGGGAGACCCAGTACTTC	CASSEALRETQYF
TRBV6-5	TRBJ2-7	TRBD1	NA	15	TGTGCCAGCAGAAATGCGGGACAGGGGGCTTACGAGCAGTACTTC	CASRNAGQGAYEQYF
TRBV4-1	TRBJ2-1	TRBD1	NA	14	TGCGCCAGATCCGGGACAGGGGATACGGGTGAGCAGTTCTTC	CARSGTGDTGEQFF
TRBV2	TRBJ2-7	TRBD2	NA	15	TGTGCCAGCAGTGGTAGCGGGAGGGGATCCTACGAGCAGTACTTC	CASSGSGRGSYEQYF
TRBV11-1	TRBJ2-2	NA	NA	15	TGTGCCAGCAGCTTCGACGGGAGAAATCCCGGGGAGCTGTTTTTT	CASSFDGRNPGELFF
TRBV2	TRBJ1-5	NA	few	12	TGTGCCAGCAGTCTTAGAGATCAGCCCCAGCATTTT	CASSLRDQPQHF
TRBV4-3	TRBJ1-2	NA	NA	15	TGCGCCAGCAGCCAAGACCCGCAGGCTGGGCGAGGCTACACCTTC	CASSQDPQAGRGYTF
TRBV10-3	TRBJ2-3	TRBD2	NA	16	TGTGCCATCAGCCGGACTAGCGAGAGCCCCACAGATACGCAGTATTTT	CAISRTSESPTDTQYF
TRBV29-1	TRBJ2-3	TRBD2	NA	15	TGCAGCGTCGAGGGACTAGCGGGGCACACAGATACGCAGTATTTT	CSVEGLAGHTDTQYF
TRBV10-3	TRBJ1-6	NA	NA	21	TGTGCCATCAGTGAGTCGAACTCGATGCCTTCGTACAGGCGTTCCGATTCACCCCTCCACTTT	CAISESNSMPSYRRSDSPLHF
TRBV5-1	TRBJ2-3	TRBD2	NA	15	TGCGCCAGCTGGCCTAGCGGGATGTCGGGAGATACGCAGTATTTT	CASWPSGMSGDTQYF
TRBV5-4	TRBJ1-2	NA	NA	16	TGTGCCAGCAGCTTGCTCGGAGAGGTACCCGTGGGAGAGTACACCTTC	CASSLLGEVPVGEYTF
TRBV6-1	TRBJ2-1	TRBD2	once	15	TGTGCCAGCAGGGTAAGCGGGAGTTCCTACAATGAGCAGTTCTTC	CASRVSGSSYNEQFF
TRBV16	TRBJ1-1	NA	NA	17	TGTGCCAGCAGCCACCGATCTGAGAGACAGGTTGCCACTGAAGCTTTCTTT	CASSHRSERQVATEAFF
TRBV7-2	TRBJ1-1	TRBD1	NA	15	TGTGCCAGCAGCCCGGACAGGGGTCGGGGCACTGAAGCTTTCTTT	CASSPDRGRGTEAFF
TRBV25-1	TRBJ1-4	NA	NA	13	TGTGCCAGCAGTGAGGGTCGGGGGGAAAAACTGTTTTTT	CASSEGRGEKLFF
TRBV2	TRBJ1-4	NA	NA	14	TGTGCCAGCAGAGCGCCTGCAGGAGGTGAAAAACTGTTTTTT	CASRAPAGGEKLFF
TRBV19	TRBJ2-5	NA	NA	15	TGTGCCAGTACAGGTCAGGAGGGCCCGAGGGAGACCCAGTACTTC	CASTGQEGPRETQYF
TRBV18	TRBJ2-7	NA	NA	16	TGTGCCAGCTCACCAGCCGCCCGCAGGGCTCACTACGAGCAGTACTTC	CASSPAARRAHYEQYF
TRBV5-4	TRBJ2-7	TRBD2	NA	15	TGTGCCAGCAGCCCGTCCAGCGGGACTACCCGCGAGCAGTACTTC	CASSPSSGTTREQYF
TRBV10-3	TRBJ2-1	TRBD2	NA	18	TGTGCCATCAGTGTGGAAGCTAGCGGGGAGAGGTTACACAATGAGCAGTTCTTC	CAISVEASGERLHNEQFF
TRBV28	TRBJ1-1	NA	few	13	TGTGCCAGCAGTCGTTACAGGGATGCTGAAGCTTTCTTT	CASSRYRDAEAFF
TRBV11-3	TRBJ2-6	NA	NA	16	TGTGCCAGCAGCTCAACCTCAGGGGTTGGGGCCAACGTCCTGACTTTC	CASSSTSGVGANVLTF
TRBV9	TRBJ2-7	TRBD1	NA	15	TGTGCCAGCAGCGCCCAGGGACAGGGGGCTTACGAGCAGTACTTC	CASSAQGQGAYEQYF
TRBV4-1	TRBJ2-1	NA	few	12	TGCGCCAGCAGCCAAGGAGAATATGAGCAGTTCTTC	CASSQGEYEQFF
TRBV7-3	TRBJ1-1	NA	once	14	TGTGCCAGCAGCTTAACCCAGGGAAACACTGAAGCTTTCTTT	CASSLTQGNTEAFF
TRBV4-3	TRBJ2-1	NA	NA	17	TGCGCCAGCAGCCAACACACTGACTATAGCTCCTACAATGAGCAGTTCTTC	CASSQHTDYSSYNEQFF
TRBV18	TRBJ2-7	NA	NA	17	TGTGCCAGCTCACCGAGGGTCAGGACGTCCCTCTCCTACGAGCAGTACTTC	CASSPRVRTSLSYEQYF